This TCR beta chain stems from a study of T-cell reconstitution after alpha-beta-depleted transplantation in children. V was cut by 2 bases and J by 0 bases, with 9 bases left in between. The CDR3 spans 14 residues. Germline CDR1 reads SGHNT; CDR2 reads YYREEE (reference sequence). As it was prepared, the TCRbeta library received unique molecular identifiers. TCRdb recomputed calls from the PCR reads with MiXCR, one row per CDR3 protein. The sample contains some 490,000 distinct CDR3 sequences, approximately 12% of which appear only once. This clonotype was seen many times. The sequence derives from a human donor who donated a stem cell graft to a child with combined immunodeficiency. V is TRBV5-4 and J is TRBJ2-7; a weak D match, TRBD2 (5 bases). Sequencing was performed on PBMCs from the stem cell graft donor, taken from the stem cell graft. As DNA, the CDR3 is TGTGCCAGCAGCTTCAGCGGAAACTCCTACGAGCAGTACTTC. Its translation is CASSFSGNSYEQYF.